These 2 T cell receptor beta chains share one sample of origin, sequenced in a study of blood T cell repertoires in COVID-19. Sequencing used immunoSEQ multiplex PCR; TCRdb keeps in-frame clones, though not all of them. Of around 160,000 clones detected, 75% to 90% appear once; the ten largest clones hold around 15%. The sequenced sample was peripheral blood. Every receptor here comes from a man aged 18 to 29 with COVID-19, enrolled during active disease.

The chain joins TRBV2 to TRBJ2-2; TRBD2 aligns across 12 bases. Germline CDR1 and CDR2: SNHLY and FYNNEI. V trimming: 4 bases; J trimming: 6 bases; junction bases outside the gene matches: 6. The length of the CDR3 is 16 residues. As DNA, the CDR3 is TGTGCCAGCAGTGTGACTAGCGGGAGATCGGCCGGGGAGCTGTTTTTT. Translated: CASSVTSGRSAGELFF. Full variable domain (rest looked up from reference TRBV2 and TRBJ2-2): EPEVTQTPSHQVTQMGQEVILRCVPISNHLYFYWYRQILGQKVEFLVSFYNNEISEKSEIFDDQFSVERPDGSNFTLKIRSTKLEDSAMYFCASSVTSGRSAGELFFGEGSRLTVL.

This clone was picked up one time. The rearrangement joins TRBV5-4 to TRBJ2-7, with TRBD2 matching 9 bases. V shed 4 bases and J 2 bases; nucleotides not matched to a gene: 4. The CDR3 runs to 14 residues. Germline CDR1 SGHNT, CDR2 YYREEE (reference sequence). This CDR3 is CASSTVAGAYEQYF. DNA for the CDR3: TGTGCCAGCAGCACGGTAGCGGGGGCCTACGAGCAGTACTTC. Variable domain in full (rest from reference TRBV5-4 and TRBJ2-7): ETGVTQSPTHLIKTRGQQVTLRCSSQSGHNTVSWYQQALGQGPQFIFQYYREEENGRGNFPPRFSGLQFPNYSSELNVNALELDDSALYLCASSTVAGAYEQYFGPGTRLTVT.